This TCR beta chain was captured in a study of blood T cell repertoires in COVID-19. For the study at large: The origin of the acute and convalescent COVID-19 samples was the United States, Italy and Spain. PBMCs, B-cell-depleted T cells, or T cells provided the cDNA or gDNA that made up the material.

Sample share makes this clone medium-sized. Germline values: CDR1 MNHEY, CDR2 SMNVEV (reference sequence). Trimming shortened V by 3 bases and J by 4 bases, and 13 bases separated the two germline ends. The CDR3 consists of 15 residues. Authors' data handling: Amplification of reference gene primers was used by the study to estimate nucleated cell counts. Clones were sequenced by immunoSEQ multiplex PCR, and TCRdb holds only the in-frame ones, with some missing. The DNA was the basis for D and trimming; V, J and clone size are from that table. This sample has around 36,000 clones, with roughly four fifths found just once.

The chain couples TRBV27 to TRBJ2-1, with D tentatively TRBD1 (6 bases). The sequenced sample consisted of peripheral blood. The sequence was collected from a man aged 80 or over with active or convalescent COVID-19. CDR3 residues: CASSFWGRRYNEQFF. The CDR3 nucleotides are TGTGCCAGCAGTTTTTGGGGGCGCAGGTACAATGAGCAGTTCTTC.